This T cell receptor beta chain originates from a study of T cells in Graves' hyperthyroidism and ophthalmopathy. Study-wide findings and caveats: Blood also showed most of the thyroid clonotypes that were expanded above 0.001.

Investigators excluded patients with uncontrolled infection, other autoimmune disease, pregnancy or lactation. In its sample, this clonotype was seen once. Its antigen is as yet unknown. Using RNA transcripts as the source, TCR beta CDR3 regions were amplified. HTBI primers drove first-round RT-PCR of the TCR CDR3. TCRdb used MiXCR to reprocess the multiplex PCR reads, holding one entry per CDR3 protein. Of roughly 500,000 distinct CDR3 sequences in the sample, 46% were seen once. The sample was peripheral blood or thyroid tissue (not recorded which). The TCR was taken from an adult woman with Graves' disease, either hyperthyroidism or ophthalmopathy (not recorded which).

This chain's CDR3 is CASGQGGSPLHF. The CDR3 coding sequence is TGTGCCAGTGGACAGGGGGGTTCACCCCTCCACTTT. The chain recombines TRBV19 with TRBJ1-6, with 10 bases aligning to TRBD1. Germline V gives CDR1 LNHDA, CDR2 SQIVND (reference sequence). The CDR3 has 12 residues. The V segment lost 8 bases and the J segment 9 bases; nucleotides outside the gene matches: 1.